Below, 29 T cell receptor beta chains from the same sample are listed, as sequenced in a study of T cells in Graves' hyperthyroidism and ophthalmopathy (dated by TCRdb to the late 2010s). Receptors were amplified or captured by multiplex PCR. Instrument used: Illumina HiSeq 2000. The TCR beta CDR3 regions were amplified from RNA transcripts. A first-round RT-PCR of the TCR CDR3 used the HTBI primer set with the Qiagen OneStep RT-PCR kit. TCRdb trimmed public reads at Q25 via fastp, called clones via MiXCR and kept in-frame beta chains. Rows with a matching CDR3 protein are joined into one entry that keeps the most common DNA and genes. The table for this sample lists around 290,000 distinct CDR3 sequences; less than 15% of them were counted only once. The ten largest clonotypes hold roughly 8.5% of the sample. The sample was blood. Every receptor here comes from a woman in her twenties or thirties with Graves' hyperthyroidism that later progressed to Graves' ophthalmopathy.

In its sample, this clonotype was seen a few times. The chain joins TRBV20-1 to TRBJ2-1, with D perhaps TRBD2 (5 bases). V lost 3 bases and J 10 bases, leaving 22 bases between the germline ends. Germline V lookup: CDR1 DFQATT, CDR2 SNEGSKA (reference sequence). This CDR3 contains 15 residues. The CDR3 loop reads CSASPLSGLGGEQFF. CDR3 coding DNA: TGCAGTGCTAGCCCCCTGTCGGGGTTAGGCGGGGAGCAGTTCTTC.

This chain connects TRBV19 to TRBJ1-1, with D unclear. With 6 bases removed from V and 4 bases from J, the gap between germline ends came to 15 bases. From germline, CDR1 is LNHDA and CDR2 SQIVND (reference sequence). This CDR3 region has 14 residues. The CDR3 DNA is TGTGCCAGTAGGTCCGGGTCCGAGGGCACTGAAGCTTTCTTT. This gives the protein CASRSGSEGTEAFF.

This clonotype has at least ten counts. This chain links TRBV7-3 with TRBJ1-1; D is undetermined. V gave up 5 bases and J gave up 3 bases, with 10 bases separating them. CDR3 length: 13 residues. Germline loops: CDR1 SGHTA, CDR2 FQGTGA. CDR3 nucleotide sequence: TGTGCCAGCAGCCGCCGAATGGACACTGAAGCTTTCTTT. This sequence encodes CASSRRMDTEAFF.

V gene TRBV7-2 combines with J gene TRBJ2-7; 7 bases match TRBD1. V gave up 5 bases and J gave up 6 bases; unmatched junction bases: 4. In germline, CDR1 is SGHTA, CDR2 FQGNSA. The CDR3 sequence is 12 residues long. CDR3 in DNA: TGTGCCAGCAGCCACTCAGGGGGCGAGCAGTACTTC. This sequence encodes CASSHSGGEQYF.

This clonotype has a count of ten or more. CDR3 in amino acids: CSASPSQFRTSGSQETQYF. CDR3 bases: TGCAGTGCTAGCCCCTCGCAATTCCGGACTAGCGGGAGCCAAGAGACCCAGTACTTC. V usage is TRBV20-1 and J usage is TRBJ2-5, with 13 bases matching TRBD2. The junction had 14 bases not matched to a gene; V was cut back by 3 bases and J by 1 base. Germline CDR1 DFQATT, CDR2 SNEGSKA (reference sequence). The CDR3 is made up of 19 amino acids.

The chain is built from TRBV29-1 and TRBJ1-1; possible D gene TRBD1, 6 bases. The CDR3 has 13 amino acids. Trimming pared 2 bases from V and 5 bases from J, leaving 12 bases between. The germline CDR1 and CDR2 sequences are SQVTM and ANQGSEA. CDR3 residues: CSVEKGQGTEAFF. The CDR3 DNA reads TGCAGCGTTGAAAAAGGGCAGGGGACTGAAGCTTTCTTT. Based on the CDR3 plus reference TRBV29-1 and TRBJ1-1, the full variable domain is SAVISQKPSRDICQRGTSLTIQCQVDSQVTMMFWYRQQPGQSLTLIATANQGSEATYESGFVIDKFPISRPNLTFSTLTVSNMSPEDSSIYLCSVEKGQGTEAFFGQGTRLTVV.

Ten or more counts support this clonotype. This chain links TRBV2 with TRBJ1-1; no clear D gene. The V and J ends lost 1 base and 2 bases respectively, with 8 bases between them. CDR1 is SNHLY, CDR2 FYNNEI, per germline. The length of the CDR3 is 14 residues. CDR3 bases: TGTGCCAGCAGTGAAGGCGGAATAAACACTGAAGCTTTCTTT. The encoded protein is CASSEGGINTEAFF.

This clonotype has ten or more counts. The chain joins TRBV3-1 to TRBJ2-5; D is perhaps TRBD2 (6 bases). Germline V gives CDR1 LGHDT, CDR2 YNNKEL (reference sequence). The CDR3 is 16 amino acids. Trimming shortened V by 1 base and J by 5 bases, and 17 bases separated the two germline ends. The CDR3 loop is CASSQVRSGDSETQYF. The CDR3 coding sequence is TGTGCCAGCAGCCAAGTGCGTAGCGGCGACTCGGAGACCCAGTACTTC.

J is TRBJ2-5 and V is TRBV19, with 9 bases fitting TRBD1. V dropped 7 bases and J dropped 5; count of bases not matched to a gene: 8. The CDR3 has 14 amino acids. The germline gives CDR1 LNHDA, CDR2 SQIVND (reference sequence). The CDR3 loop reads CASTRTGDAETQYF. The CDR3 bases are TGTGCCAGTACGAGGACAGGGGACGCGGAGACCCAGTACTTC.

This clonotype came up many times. This chain connects TRBV7-9 to TRBJ2-2; perhaps TRBD2 as D (6 bases). The CDR3 is 15 amino acids. The germline V gene encodes CDR1 SEHNR and CDR2 FQNEAQ (reference sequence). The V and J ends lost 1 base and 6 bases respectively, with 12 bases between them. CDR3 sequence: CASSLGSSASGELFF. DNA for the CDR3: TGTGCCAGCAGCTTAGGCTCTAGCGCGTCCGGGGAGCTGTTTTTT.

This clonotype was counted many times. V and J are TRBV29-1 and TRBJ2-5; 15 bases are a match to TRBD2. V lost 7 bases and J lost 5; bases outside the gene matches: 11. This CDR3 has 16 amino acids. Germline V lookup: CDR1 SQVTM, CDR2 ANQGSEA. The CDR3 DNA is TGCAGCGCCCAGAGCTTTGGGACTAGCGGGAGGGAGACCCAGTACTTC. Its protein product is CSAQSFGTSGRETQYF.

This rearrangement joins TRBV6-5 to TRBJ2-7; TRBD2 matches at 9 bases. This CDR3 has 15 amino acids. V dropped 0 bases and J dropped 4; count of bases not matched to a gene: 4. Germline CDR1 MNHEY, CDR2 SVGAGI. This CDR3 reads CASSYSREGKYEQYF. CDR3 DNA sequence: TGTGCCAGCAGTTACTCGCGGGAGGGAAAATACGAGCAGTACTTC.

This clonotype was detected ten times or more. The chain employs TRBV27 and TRBJ2-7; D not resolved. V lost 6 bases, J lost 0 bases, and 12 bases lay in between. The germline V gene has CDR1 MNHEY and CDR2 SMNVEV (reference sequence). This CDR3 has 14 residues. DNA of the CDR3: TGTGCCAGCAGCCGGACGGCCAGCTCCTACGAGCAGTACTTC. Translated, it gives CASSRTASSYEQYF.

A few counts support this clonotype. This may be a read error, as it is one base from a much larger clone. The chain carries TRBV7-9 and TRBJ2-1; the D is unclear. The germline CDR1 and CDR2 sequences are SEHNR and FQNEAQ (reference sequence). The V end lost 6 bases, the J end lost 0 bases, and 12 bases lay between the germline ends. The CDR3 extends over 15 amino acids. DNA for the CDR3: TGTGCCAGCAGTACGTCAGAGATCTCCTACAATGAGCAGTTCTTC. It is translated as CASSTSEISYNEQFF.

This clonotype was recorded many times. The rearrangement joins TRBV12-3 or TRBV12-4 to TRBJ2-2, with 13 bases matching TRBD2. The CDR3 runs to 15 residues. Trimming at V came to 7 bases and at J to 6 bases, leaving 5 bases not matched to a gene. CDR3 amino acids: CASTWTSGRAGELFF. CDR3 sequence (DNA): TGTGCCAGCACCTGGACTAGCGGGAGAGCCGGGGAGCTGTTTTTT.

This clonotype was recorded many times. This chain uses TRBV20-1 with TRBJ2-1; D is unclear. V gave up 0 bases and J gave up 7 bases, with 16 bases separating them. This CDR3 is built from 15 residues. Germline lookup yields CDR1 DFQATT and CDR2 SNEGSKA (reference sequence). CDR3: CSARDPGDANNEQFF. CDR3 in DNA: TGCAGTGCTAGAGATCCCGGAGATGCCAATAATGAGCAGTTCTTC.

At least ten counts were recorded for this clonotype. J is TRBJ1-3 and V is TRBV3-1; D is unclear. CDR1 and CDR2 (germline): LGHDT, YNNKEL (reference sequence). V lost 1 base and J lost 4, with 14 bases in between. This CDR3 is built from 16 residues. The CDR3 nucleotides read TGTGCCAGCAGCCAAGGCCGGGCTTTGGCAGGAAACACCATATATTTT. Its protein is CASSQGRALAGNTIYF.

There are a few counts of this clonotype. No DNA is shown, since the ends of the CDR3 on it are uncertain; the CDR3 is the one TCRdb lists. The chain links TRBV2 to TRBJ2-1; the table's D call, TRBD1, was not checked against the DNA. Germline V gene sequence: CDR1 SNHLY, CDR2 FYNNEI. Termini included, the CDR3 measures 23 amino acids. CDR3: CASTNQTSIYLCASRYRGLKQFF.

The CDR3 sequence: CASSATAMNTEAFF. The CDR3 DNA reads as TGTGCCAGCAGTGCGACAGCTATGAACACTGAAGCTTTCTTT. This rearrangement joins TRBV27 to TRBJ1-1; D perhaps matches TRBD1 (5 bases). This CDR3 is built from 14 residues. Per the germline V gene, CDR1 is MNHEY and CDR2 is SMNVEV (reference sequence). The V end was cut by 5 bases, the J end by 0 bases, with 10 bases between.

This clonotype has at least ten counts. This chain connects TRBV19 to TRBJ2-4; TRBD1 is a possible D gene (5 bases). The ends were cut back, 4 bases at V and 1 base at J, with 14 bases in the middle. Germline V gene sequence: CDR1 LNHDA, CDR2 SQIVND (reference sequence). This CDR3 is built from 16 residues. CDR3 protein: CASSTDSLGAKNIQYF. In DNA, the CDR3 is TGTGCCAGTAGTACCGACAGTTTGGGGGCCAAAAACATTCAGTACTTC.

This clonotype was counted many times. The chain joins TRBV4-3 to TRBJ2-7; D gene unclear. The germline V gene encodes CDR1 LGHNA and CDR2 YSLEER. The CDR3 runs 16 residues. Trimming pared 0 bases from V and 2 bases from J, leaving 14 bases between. CDR3 sequence (DNA): TGCGCCAGCAGCCAAGATCTCCTCACGCCCACCTACGAGCAGTACTTC. Protein sequence: CASSQDLLTPTYEQYF.

This clonotype was detected ten times or more. The chain is built from TRBV20-1 and TRBJ2-7; perhaps D is TRBD1 or TRBD2 (5 bases each). The CDR3 is made up of 13 amino acids. In germline, CDR1 is DFQATT, CDR2 SNEGSKA (reference sequence). Trimming pared 6 bases from V and 0 bases from J, leaving 12 bases between. The CDR3 loop reads CSAMGEYSYEQYF. The DNA of the CDR3 is TGCAGTGCAATGGGGGAGTACTCCTACGAGCAGTACTTC.

The rearrangement links TRBV27 to TRBJ2-2, with 7 positions matching TRBD2. Per germline, CDR1 MNHEY and CDR2 SMNVEV (reference sequence). The CDR3 extends over 19 amino acids. V trimming: 3 bases; J trimming: 1 base; junction bases outside the gene matches: 14. This CDR3 reads CASSFLLRGGGGNTGELFF. In DNA, the CDR3 is TGTGCCAGCAGTTTCCTACTCCGCGGAGGCGGGGGGAACACCGGGGAGCTGTTTTTT.

The chain combines TRBV6-1 with TRBJ1-4; TRBD1 aligns across 9 bases. The CDR3 is 15 residues long. From germline, CDR1 is MNHNS and CDR2 SASEGT. The J segment lost 5 bases and the V segment lost 6 bases, leaving 7 bases of the junction unmatched. The CDR3 DNA reads as TGTGCCAGCAGGCCAACAGGGGGCTCAAATGAAAAACTGTTTTTT. Protein: CASRPTGGSNEKLFF.

DNA of the CDR3: TGTGCCAGCAGCGACTCGACAGGGAGCACAGATACGCAGTATTTT. It yields the protein CASSDSTGSTDTQYF. The chain combines TRBV6-5 with TRBJ2-3; 7 nucleotides agree with TRBD1. The CDR3 sequence is 15 residues long. V was clipped by 6 bases and J by 0 bases; unmatched bases: 6. CDR1 is MNHEY and CDR2 is SVGAGI in the germline V gene.

V gene TRBV6-2 or TRBV6-3 combines with J gene TRBJ2-3, with 8 bases identical to TRBD2. This CDR3 comprises 15 residues. The V segment lost 3 bases and the J segment 0 bases; nucleotides outside the gene matches: 2. Germline CDR1 reads MNHEY; CDR2 reads SVGEGT. The CDR3 DNA reads TGTGCCAGCAGTTATTCTAGCGGGAGCACAGATACGCAGTATTTT. Translation: CASSYSSGSTDTQYF.

This clonotype was detected ten times or more. The chain recombines TRBV20-1 with TRBJ2-1; 10 bases fit TRBD2. The germline gives CDR1 DFQATT, CDR2 SNEGSKA (reference sequence). The CDR3 is 14 residues long. Germline trimming cut 3 bases from V and 7 bases from J; bases unmatched to any gene: 6. CDR3 in amino acids: CSASKASGRNEQFF. The CDR3 DNA follows: TGCAGTGCTAGCAAGGCTAGCGGGAGAAATGAGCAGTTCTTC.

This clonotype was seen ten or more times. V and J are TRBV30 and TRBJ1-1, with D maybe TRBD1 (6 bases). V dropped 4 bases and J dropped 3 bases, with 12 bases sitting between them. The CDR3 extends over 13 amino acids. CDR1 is GTSNPN, CDR2 SVGIG, per germline (reference sequence). DNA of the CDR3: TGTGCCTGGACCAGACAGGTTTACACTGAAGCTTTCTTT. Its protein is CAWTRQVYTEAFF. The entire variable domain, with the rest obtained from reference TRBV30 and TRBJ1-1, is as follows: SQTIHQWPATLVQPVGSPLSLECTVEGTSNPNLYWYRQAAGRGLQLLFYSVGIGQISSEVPQNLSASRPQDRQFILSSKKLLLSDSGFYLCAWTRQVYTEAFFGQGTRLTVV.

At least ten counts were recorded for this clonotype. The rearrangement links TRBV28 to TRBJ2-1; D is ambiguous. The V and J ends lost 3 bases and 7 bases respectively, with 13 bases between them. The CDR3 loop spans 14 amino acids. The germline CDR1 and CDR2 sequences are MDHEN and SYDVKM. The DNA for the CDR3 is TGTGCCAGCAGTTTGCAAAACGGGTGGAATGAGCAGTTCTTC. Its protein is CASSLQNGWNEQFF.